This entry concerns a single T cell receptor (beta chain). Its matching antigen is unknown. Every subset's genomic DNA went evenly onto several immunoSEQ plates. The protocol was immunoSEQ multiplex PCR, while the TCRdb copy is restricted to in-frame clones and leaves out a portion. The sample comprises about 2.2 million clones, 85% to 95% of which are singletons, and approximately 1.7% rests with the top ten. This sample is part of a study of shared clonotypes between healthy human individuals. Points from the study as a whole: Memory subsets generally showed smaller estimated richness than naive subsets did.

The length of the CDR3 is 16 residues. Germline V gene data show CDR1 as SEHNR and CDR2 as FQNEAQ (reference sequence). V lost 1 base to trimming and J lost 2 bases, with 14 bases between them. The naive CD8 population came from CD45RO-negative cells selected for CCR7, without terminally differentiated effector memory CD45RA+ cells. This TCR came from a man younger than 35 in good health. Some clones in this sample may be carry-over from other donors' samples. The source material was naive CD8+ T cells from PBMCs. V is TRBV7-9 and J is TRBJ2-5; D is perhaps TRBD2 (6 bases). CDR3 bases: TGTGCCAGCAGCTTAGTTGGGATGCGGGGTCAAGAGACCCAGTACTTC. This codes for CASSLVGMRGQETQYF.